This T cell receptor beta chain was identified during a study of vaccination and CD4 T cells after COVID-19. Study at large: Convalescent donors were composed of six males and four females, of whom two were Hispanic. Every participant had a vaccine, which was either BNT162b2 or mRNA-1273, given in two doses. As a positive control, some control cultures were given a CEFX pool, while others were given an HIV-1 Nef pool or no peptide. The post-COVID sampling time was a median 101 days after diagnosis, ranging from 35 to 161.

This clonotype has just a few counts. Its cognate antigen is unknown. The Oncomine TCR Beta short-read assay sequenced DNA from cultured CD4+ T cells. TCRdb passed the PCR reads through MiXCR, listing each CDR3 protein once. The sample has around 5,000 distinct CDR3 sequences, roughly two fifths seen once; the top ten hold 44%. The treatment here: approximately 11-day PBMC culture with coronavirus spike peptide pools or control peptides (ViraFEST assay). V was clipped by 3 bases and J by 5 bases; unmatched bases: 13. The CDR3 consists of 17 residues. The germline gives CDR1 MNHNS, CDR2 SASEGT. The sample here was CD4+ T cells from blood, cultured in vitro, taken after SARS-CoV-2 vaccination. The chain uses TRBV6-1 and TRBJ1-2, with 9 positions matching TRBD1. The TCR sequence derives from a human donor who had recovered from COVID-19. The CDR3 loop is CASSEGGLGQGLYGYTF. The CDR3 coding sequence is TGTGCCAGCAGTGAGGGGGGACTTGGACAGGGGCTTTATGGCTACACCTTC.